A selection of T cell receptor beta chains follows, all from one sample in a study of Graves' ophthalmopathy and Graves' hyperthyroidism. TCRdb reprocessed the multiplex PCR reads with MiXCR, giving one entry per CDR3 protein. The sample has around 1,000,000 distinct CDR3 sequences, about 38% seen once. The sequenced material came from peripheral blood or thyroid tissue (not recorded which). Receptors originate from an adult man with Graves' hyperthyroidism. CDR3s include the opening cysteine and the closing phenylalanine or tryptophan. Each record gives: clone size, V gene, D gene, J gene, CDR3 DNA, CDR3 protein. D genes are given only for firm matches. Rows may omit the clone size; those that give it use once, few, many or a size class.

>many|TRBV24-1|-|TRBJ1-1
TGTGCCACCAGTGCGACGGGGGTGGCCACTGAAGCTTTCTTT
CATSATGVATEAFF
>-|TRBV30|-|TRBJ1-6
TGTGCCTGGGGCGAGGGATTCCGGAATTCACCCCTCCACTTT
CAWGEGFRNSPLHF
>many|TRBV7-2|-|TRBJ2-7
TGTGCCAGCAGCTCCACAGGGGACTACTACGAGCAGTACTTC
CASSSTGDYYEQYF
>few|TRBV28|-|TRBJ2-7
TGTGCCAGCAGTCAAGATTACCCCAGCTCCTACGAGCAGTACTTC
CASSQDYPSSYEQYF
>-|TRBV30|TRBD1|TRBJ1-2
TGTGCCTGGAGTGTATCTGCGACAGGGGCTGGCTACACCTTC
CAWSVSATGAGYTF
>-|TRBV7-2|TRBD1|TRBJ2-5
TGTGCCAGCAGCTCGACAGGGGACCGTGAGACCCAGTACTTC
CASSSTGDRETQYF
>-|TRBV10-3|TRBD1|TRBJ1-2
TGTGCCATCAGTGAGCCCGGGACAGGGCCTCGGGGCTACACCTTC
CAISEPGTGPRGYTF
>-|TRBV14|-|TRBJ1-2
TGTGCCAGCAGCCAAGCCCGGGGAGTCGGCTACACCTTC
CASSQARGVGYTF
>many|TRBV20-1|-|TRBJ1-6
TGCAGTGCTAGTTTTCCCGGACAGCAAAATTCACCCCTCCACTTT
CSASFPGQQNSPLHF
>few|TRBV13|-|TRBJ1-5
TGTGCCAGCAGCGCTGACGGAAGCAATCAGCCCCAGCATTTT
CASSADGSNQPQHF
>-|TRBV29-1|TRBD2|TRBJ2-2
TGCAGCGTTGACCAGGGGACTAGCGGAACCGGGGAGCTGTTTTTT
CSVDQGTSGTGELFF
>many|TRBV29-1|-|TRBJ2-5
TGCAGCGTCGTCGACAGCAGAGAGACCCAGTACTTC
CSVVDSRETQYF
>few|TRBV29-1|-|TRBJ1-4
TGCAGCGTTCGCGACAGGTTTGGCGGTGAAAAACTGTTTTTT
CSVRDRFGGEKLFF
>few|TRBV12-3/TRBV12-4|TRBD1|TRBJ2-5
TGTGCCAGCAGTGAACAGGGGAATCAAAACTTC
CASSEQGNQNF
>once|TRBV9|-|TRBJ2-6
TGTGCCAGCAGCGTATGGGCAGGGGCCAACGTCCTGACTTTC
CASSVWAGANVLTF
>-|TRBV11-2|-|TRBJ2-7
TGTGCCAGCACTACACAGGCGGCGAAAGGTTACGAGCAGTACTTC
CASTTQAAKGYEQYF